This T cell receptor (beta chain) was identified in a study of blood T cell repertoires in COVID-19. The method was immunoSEQ multiplex PCR; TCRdb's version includes in-frame clones alone and lacks a portion of them. Among around 26,000 clones listed, approximately 82% were seen once. In its sample, this clone was seen a few times. The CDR3 length is 14 residues. Trimming took off 5 bases at V and 1 base at J, with 9 bases between the two ends. Germline-derived CDR1 and CDR2 are SEHNR and FQNEAQ (reference sequence). The sequence derives from a human donor in a cohort sampled during active COVID-19. Sequencing was carried out using peripheral blood. The chain employs TRBV7-9 and TRBJ1-5; perhaps TRBD1 as D (6 bases). This CDR3 is CASSRDRSNQPQHF. The CDR3 nucleotides are TGTGCCAGCAGCCGAGACAGGAGCAATCAGCCCCAGCATTTT.